This TCR beta chain was obtained from a study of T cells in Graves' hyperthyroidism and ophthalmopathy. The authors deemed Graves' hyperthyroidism stable absent ophthalmopathy progression within 18 months. PBMCs were sourced from approximately 9.3 ml fresh peripheral blood. General study points: A model of 13 V-J features distinguished ophthalmopathy from stable hyperthyroidism.

This clonotype came up many times. Its specificity is unknown. CDR1 is SGHRS and CDR2 is YFSETQ in the germline V gene. V was shortened by 8 bases and J by 4 bases, with 22 bases between the two germline ends. This CDR3 region has 15 residues. TCR beta CDR3 region amplification was performed from RNA transcripts. First-round RT-PCR targeting the TCR CDR3 was performed with the HTBI primer set. TCRdb re-called the multiplex PCR reads with MiXCR, one entry per CDR3 protein. Seen here are a few hundred thousand distinct CDR3 sequences, around 17% observed once, and the top ten hold around 47%. Sample: blood. The V and J genes are TRBV5-1 and TRBJ2-7; either TRBD1 or TRBD2 may supply D (5 bases each). This receptor was taken from a man aged 40-49 years with Graves' hyperthyroidism. The CDR3 spells CASTPGGAAVYEQYF. The CDR3 DNA reads as TGCGCCAGTACACCTGGGGGAGCTGCCGTTTACGAGCAGTACTTC.